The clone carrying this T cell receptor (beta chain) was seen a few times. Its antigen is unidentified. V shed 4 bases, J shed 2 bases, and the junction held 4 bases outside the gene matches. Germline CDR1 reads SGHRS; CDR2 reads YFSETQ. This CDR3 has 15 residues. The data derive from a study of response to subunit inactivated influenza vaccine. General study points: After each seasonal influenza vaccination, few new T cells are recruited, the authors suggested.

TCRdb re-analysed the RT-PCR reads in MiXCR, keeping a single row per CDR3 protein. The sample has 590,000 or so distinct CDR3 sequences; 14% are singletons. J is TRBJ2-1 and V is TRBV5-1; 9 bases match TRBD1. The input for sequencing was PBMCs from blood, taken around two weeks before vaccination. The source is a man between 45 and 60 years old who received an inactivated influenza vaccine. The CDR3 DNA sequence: TGCGCCAGCAGCATGGACAGGGGTGCCTACAATGAGCAGTTCTTC. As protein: CASSMDRGAYNEQFF.